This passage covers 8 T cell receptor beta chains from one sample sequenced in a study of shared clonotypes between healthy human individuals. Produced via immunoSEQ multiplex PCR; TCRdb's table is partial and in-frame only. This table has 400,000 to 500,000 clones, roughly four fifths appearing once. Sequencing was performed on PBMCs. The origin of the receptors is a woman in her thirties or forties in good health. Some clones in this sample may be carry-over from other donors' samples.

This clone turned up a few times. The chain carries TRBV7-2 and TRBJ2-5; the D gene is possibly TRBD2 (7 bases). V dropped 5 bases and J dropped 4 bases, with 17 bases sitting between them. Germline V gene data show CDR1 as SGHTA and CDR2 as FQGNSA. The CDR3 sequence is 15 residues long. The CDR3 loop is CASSPLAGAGETQYF. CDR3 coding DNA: TGTGCCAGCAGCCCGCTGGCGGGGGCGGGAGAGACCCAGTACTTC. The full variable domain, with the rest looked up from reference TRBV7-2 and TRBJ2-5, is GAGVSQSPSNKVTEKGKDVELRCDPISGHTALYWYRQSLGQGLEFLIYFQGNSAPDKSGLPSDRFSAERTGGSVSTLTIQRTQQEDSAVYLCASSPLAGAGETQYFGPGTRLLVL.

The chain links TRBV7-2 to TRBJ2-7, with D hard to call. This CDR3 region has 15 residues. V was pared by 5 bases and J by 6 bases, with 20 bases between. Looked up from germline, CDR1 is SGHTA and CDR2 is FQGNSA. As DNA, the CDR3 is TGTGCCAGCAGCCTCTCGGCCTTACGGAGAGGCGAGCAGTACTTC. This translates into CASSLSALRRGEQYF. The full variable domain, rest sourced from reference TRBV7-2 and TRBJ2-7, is GAGVSQSPSNKVTEKGKDVELRCDPISGHTALYWYRQSLGQGLEFLIYFQGNSAPDKSGLPSDRFSAERTGGSVSTLTIQRTQQEDSAVYLCASSLSALRRGEQYFGPGTRLTVT.

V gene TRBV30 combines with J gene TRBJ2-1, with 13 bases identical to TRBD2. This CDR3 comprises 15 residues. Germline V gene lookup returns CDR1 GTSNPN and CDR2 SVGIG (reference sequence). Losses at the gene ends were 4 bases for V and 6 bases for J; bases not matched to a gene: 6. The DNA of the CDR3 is TGTGCCTGGACCCAGGGACTAGCGGGGATCAATGAGCAGTTCTTC. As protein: CAWTQGLAGINEQFF. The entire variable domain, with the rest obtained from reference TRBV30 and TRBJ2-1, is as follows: SQTIHQWPATLVQPVGSPLSLECTVEGTSNPNLYWYRQAAGRGLQLLFYSVGIGQISSEVPQNLSASRPQDRQFILSSKKLLLSDSGFYLCAWTQGLAGINEQFFGPGTRLTVL.

The DNA for the CDR3 is TGTGCCAGTAGTATAAAAGCGGGAGTAAACATTCAGTACTTC. Amino acid sequence: CASSIKAGVNIQYF. The chain is built from TRBV19 and TRBJ2-4; 8 positions match TRBD2. Trimming at V came to 2 bases and at J to 6 bases, leaving 3 bases not matched to a gene. The germline V gene encodes CDR1 LNHDA and CDR2 SQIVND (reference sequence). There are 14 residues in the CDR3.

In DNA form, the CDR3 reads TGCGCCAGCAGCCCAGGCCAACGGATGGAGACCCAGTACTTC. Translated: CASSPGQRMETQYF. The chain links TRBV5-1 to TRBJ2-5; D gene ambiguous. The germline V gene has CDR1 SGHRS and CDR2 YFSETQ. This CDR3 spans 14 amino acids. The germline V and J ends were trimmed by 4 bases and 5 bases, with 15 bases remaining between them.

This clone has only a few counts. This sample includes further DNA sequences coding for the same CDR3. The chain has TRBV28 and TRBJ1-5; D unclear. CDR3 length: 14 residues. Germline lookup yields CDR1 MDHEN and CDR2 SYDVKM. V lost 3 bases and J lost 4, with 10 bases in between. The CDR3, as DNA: TGTGCCAGCAGTTTGGGCGGTAAGAATCAGCCCCAGCATTTT. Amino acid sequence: CASSLGGKNQPQHF.

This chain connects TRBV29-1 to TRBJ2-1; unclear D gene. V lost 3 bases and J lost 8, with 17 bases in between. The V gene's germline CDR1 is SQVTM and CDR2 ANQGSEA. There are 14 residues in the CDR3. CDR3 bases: TGCAGCGTTGATCCGAGTAGGGCACAAGATGAGCAGTTCTTC. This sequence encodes CSVDPSRAQDEQFF.

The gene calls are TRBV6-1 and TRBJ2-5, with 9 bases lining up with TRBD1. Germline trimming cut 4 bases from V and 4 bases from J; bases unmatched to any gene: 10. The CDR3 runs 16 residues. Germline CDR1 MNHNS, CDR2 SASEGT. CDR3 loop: CASSAPGTGKRETQYF. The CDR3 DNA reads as TGTGCCAGCAGTGCGCCCGGGACAGGGAAGCGAGAGACCCAGTACTTC.